This T cell receptor beta chain was obtained from a study of vaccination effects on CD4 cells after COVID-19. Across the whole study: Each person got two doses of an mRNA SARS-CoV-2 vaccine, BNT162b2 or mRNA-1273.

The method was immunoSEQ multiplex PCR; TCRdb's version includes in-frame clones alone and lacks a portion of them. The sample shows 65,000 to 80,000 clones, more than 70% of them seen only once. Germline CDR1 SGHAT, CDR2 FQNNGV. V lost 1 base and J lost 4, with 5 bases in between. This CDR3 comprises 13 residues. Of note for this clone: Antigen: not known.

Investigators separated out CD4+ T cells once 10 days of culture had passed. Specimen: CD4+ T cells from PBMCs cultured without peptide, collected before COVID-19 vaccination. This sequence joins TRBV11-2 and TRBJ1-5; no reliable D call. The TCR comes from a human donor who received a COVID-19 vaccine. This chain's CDR3 is CASSLVSNQPQHF. The CDR3 bases are TGTGCCAGCAGCTTAGTAAGTAATCAGCCCCAGCATTTT.